The text below deals with one T cell receptor (beta chain). The sample is drawn from a study of CD8 T cells in Susac syndrome. A quantity of roughly 0.5 to 1 ug RNA underwent reverse transcription using random hexamers. One entry per CDR3 protein, called by TCRdb with MiXCR from the immunoSEQ multiplex PCR reads. The table has around 170,000 distinct CDR3 sequences, 85% to 95% seen once. The V end was cut by 4 bases, the J end by 2 bases, with 6 bases between. The germline CDR1 and CDR2 sequences are SEHNR and FQNEAQ (reference sequence). CDR3 length equals 12 residues. V usage is TRBV7-9 and J usage is TRBJ2-7; D unclear. The sequence derives from a human donor with multiple sclerosis. The material sequenced was CD8+ T cells from PBMCs. CDR3 DNA: TGTGCCAGCAGCTCCCTTCCCTACGAGCAGTACTTC. It is translated as CASSSLPYEQYF.